The present T cell receptor (beta chain) was sequenced within a study of neurological immune-mediated disorders. Notes on the study in general: Among 34 multiple sclerosis patients, 18 had repertoires that phylogenetic grouping placed in one related-CDR3 cluster, a possible signature.

Per sequencing run, 15-18 subjects together gave over 190 million TCR-beta sequences. TCRdb analysed the 5' RACE reads with MiXCR anew, one entry per CDR3 protein. The sample holds 20,000 to 25,000 distinct CDR3 sequences, approximately 15% seen once. The germline gives CDR1 LNHDA, CDR2 SQIVND (reference sequence). V lost 5 bases to trimming and J lost 0 bases; unmatched junction nucleotides: 8. This CDR3 has 17 amino acids. Comment on this clonotype: Its cognate antigen is unknown.

The chain employs TRBV19 and TRBJ2-1; 9 nucleotides agree with TRBD2. The TCR was taken from a woman aged 18-30 years with multiple sclerosis. Sequencing was carried out using CD8+ T cells from blood. The CDR3 sequence: CASSVVVSGSSYNEQFF. For the CDR3, the DNA is TGTGCCAGTAGTGTTGTAGTTAGCGGGAGCTCCTACAATGAGCAGTTCTTC.